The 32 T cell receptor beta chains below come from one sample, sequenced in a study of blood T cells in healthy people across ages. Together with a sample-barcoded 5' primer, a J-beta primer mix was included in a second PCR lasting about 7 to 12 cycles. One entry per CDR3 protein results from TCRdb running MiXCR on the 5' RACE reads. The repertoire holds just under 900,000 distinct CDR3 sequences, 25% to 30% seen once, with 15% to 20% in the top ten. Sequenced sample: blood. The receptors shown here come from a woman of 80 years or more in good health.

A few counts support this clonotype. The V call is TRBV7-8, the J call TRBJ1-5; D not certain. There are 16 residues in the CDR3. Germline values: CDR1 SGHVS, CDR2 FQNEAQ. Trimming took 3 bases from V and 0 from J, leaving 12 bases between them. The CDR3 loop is CASSFTSANSNQPQHF. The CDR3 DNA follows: TGTGCCAGCAGCTTTACGTCAGCTAATAGCAATCAGCCCCAGCATTTT.

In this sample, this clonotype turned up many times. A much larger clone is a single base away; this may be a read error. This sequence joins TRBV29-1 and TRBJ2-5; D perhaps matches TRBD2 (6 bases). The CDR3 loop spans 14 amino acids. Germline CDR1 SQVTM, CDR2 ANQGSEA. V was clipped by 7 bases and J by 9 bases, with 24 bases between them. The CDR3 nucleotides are TGCAGCGGGCGGGAACCCGGGACGTCCCTTCCCCAGTACTTC. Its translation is CSGREPGTSLPQYF.

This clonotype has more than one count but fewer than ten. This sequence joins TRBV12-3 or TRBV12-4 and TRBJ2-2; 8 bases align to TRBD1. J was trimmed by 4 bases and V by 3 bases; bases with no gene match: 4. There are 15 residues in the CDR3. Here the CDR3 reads CASSFDRGPTGELFF. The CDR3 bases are TGTGCCAGCAGTTTCGACAGGGGACCCACCGGGGAGCTGTTTTTT.

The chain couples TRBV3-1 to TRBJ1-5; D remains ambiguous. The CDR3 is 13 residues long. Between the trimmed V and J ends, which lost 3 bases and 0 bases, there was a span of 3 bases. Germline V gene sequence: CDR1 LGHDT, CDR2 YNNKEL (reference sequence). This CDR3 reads CASSQVSNQPQHF. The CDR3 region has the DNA TGTGCCAGCAGCCAGGTTAGCAATCAGCCCCAGCATTTT.

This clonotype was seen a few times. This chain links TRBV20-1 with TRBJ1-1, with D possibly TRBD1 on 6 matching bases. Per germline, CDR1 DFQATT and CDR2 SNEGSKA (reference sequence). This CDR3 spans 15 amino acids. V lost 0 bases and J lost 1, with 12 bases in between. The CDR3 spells CSARDFRTENTEAFF. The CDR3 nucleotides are TGCAGTGCTAGAGATTTTAGGACAGAGAACACTGAAGCTTTCTTT.

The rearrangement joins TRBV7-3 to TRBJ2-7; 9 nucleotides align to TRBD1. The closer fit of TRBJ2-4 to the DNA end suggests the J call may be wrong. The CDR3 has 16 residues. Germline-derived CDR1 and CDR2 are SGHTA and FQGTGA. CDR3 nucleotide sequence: TGTGCCAGCAGCTTGGGGGGACAGGGCCCCTTGTCCATTCAGTACTTC. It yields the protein CASSLGGQGPLSIQYF.

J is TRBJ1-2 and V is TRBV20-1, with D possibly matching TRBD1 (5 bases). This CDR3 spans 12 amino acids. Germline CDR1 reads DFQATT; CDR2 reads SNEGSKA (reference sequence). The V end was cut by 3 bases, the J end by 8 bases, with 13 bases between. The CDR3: CSARAGRDGYTF. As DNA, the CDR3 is TGCAGTGCTAGGGCAGGGAGGGACGGCTACACCTTC.

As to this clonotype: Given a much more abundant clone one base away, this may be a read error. The CDR3 DNA reads TGTGCCGGCAGCTTCTCCCGGGGAATTTACGAGCAGTACTTC. Residues: CAGSFSRGIYEQYF. The J gene is TRBJ2-4, the V gene TRBV5-5, with D perhaps matching TRBD2 (5 bases). The J call may be faulty, since TRBJ2-7 better matches the DNA end. This CDR3 contains 14 residues. Germline V gene lookup returns CDR1 SGHKS and CDR2 YYEKEE (reference sequence).

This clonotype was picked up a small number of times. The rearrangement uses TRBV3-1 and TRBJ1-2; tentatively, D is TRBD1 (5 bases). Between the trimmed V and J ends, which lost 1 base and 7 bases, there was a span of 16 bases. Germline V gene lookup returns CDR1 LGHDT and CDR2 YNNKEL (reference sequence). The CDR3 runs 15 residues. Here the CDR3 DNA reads TGTGCCAGCAGCCAAGGGCTTTCAAGAGGGGCTGGCTACACCTTC. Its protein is CASSQGLSRGAGYTF.

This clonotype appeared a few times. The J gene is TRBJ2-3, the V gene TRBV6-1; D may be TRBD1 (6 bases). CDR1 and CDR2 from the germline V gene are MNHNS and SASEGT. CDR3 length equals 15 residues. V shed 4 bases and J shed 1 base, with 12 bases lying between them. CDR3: CASSGLGARTDTQYF. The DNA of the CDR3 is TGTGCCAGCAGTGGTCTGGGGGCACGCACAGATACGCAGTATTTT.

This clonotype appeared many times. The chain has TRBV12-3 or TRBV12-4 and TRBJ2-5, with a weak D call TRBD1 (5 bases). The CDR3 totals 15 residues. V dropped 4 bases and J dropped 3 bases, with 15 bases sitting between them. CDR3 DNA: TGTGCCAGCAGTTCTGGCAGGGAAGCAGAAGAGACCCAGTACTTC. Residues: CASSSGREAEETQYF.

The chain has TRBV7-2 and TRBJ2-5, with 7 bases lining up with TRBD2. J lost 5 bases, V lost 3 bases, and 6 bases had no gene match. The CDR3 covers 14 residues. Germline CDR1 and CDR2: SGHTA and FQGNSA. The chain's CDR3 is CASSFQGGSETQYF. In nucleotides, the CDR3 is TGTGCCAGCAGCTTTCAGGGAGGGTCGGAGACCCAGTACTTC.

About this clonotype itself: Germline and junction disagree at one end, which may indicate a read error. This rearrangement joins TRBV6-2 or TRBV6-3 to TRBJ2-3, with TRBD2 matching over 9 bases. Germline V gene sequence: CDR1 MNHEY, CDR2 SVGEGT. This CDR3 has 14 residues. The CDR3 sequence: CTSRTSGGPDTQYF. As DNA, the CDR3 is TGTACCAGCAGAACAAGCGGGGGGCCGGATACGCAGTATTTT.

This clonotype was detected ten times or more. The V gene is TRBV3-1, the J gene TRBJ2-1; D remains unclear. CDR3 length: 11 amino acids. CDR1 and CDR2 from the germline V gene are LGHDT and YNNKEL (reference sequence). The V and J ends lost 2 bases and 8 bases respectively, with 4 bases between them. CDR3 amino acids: CASSQYYEQFF. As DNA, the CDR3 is TGTGCCAGCAGCCAATATTATGAGCAGTTCTTC.

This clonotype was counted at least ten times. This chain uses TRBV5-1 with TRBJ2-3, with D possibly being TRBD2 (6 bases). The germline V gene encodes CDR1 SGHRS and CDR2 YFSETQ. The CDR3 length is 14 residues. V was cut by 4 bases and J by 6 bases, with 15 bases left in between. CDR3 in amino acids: CASSTGTPADTQYF. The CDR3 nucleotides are TGCGCCAGCAGCACCGGGACTCCCGCGGATACGCAGTATTTT.

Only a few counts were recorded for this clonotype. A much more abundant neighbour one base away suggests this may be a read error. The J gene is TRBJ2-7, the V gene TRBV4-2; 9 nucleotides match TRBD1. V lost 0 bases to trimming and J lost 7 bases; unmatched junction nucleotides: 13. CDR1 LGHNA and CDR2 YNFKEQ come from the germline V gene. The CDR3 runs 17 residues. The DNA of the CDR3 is TGTGCCAGCAGCCAAGAGAGGAGGGACAGGGTTATTCATGAGCAGTACTTC. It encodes CASSQERRDRVIHEQYF.

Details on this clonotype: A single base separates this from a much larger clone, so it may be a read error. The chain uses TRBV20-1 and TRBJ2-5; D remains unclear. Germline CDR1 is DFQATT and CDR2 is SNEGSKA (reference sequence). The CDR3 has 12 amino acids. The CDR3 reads CRARNEAETQYF. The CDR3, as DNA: TGCAGGGCTAGAAACGAAGCAGAGACCCAGTACTTC.

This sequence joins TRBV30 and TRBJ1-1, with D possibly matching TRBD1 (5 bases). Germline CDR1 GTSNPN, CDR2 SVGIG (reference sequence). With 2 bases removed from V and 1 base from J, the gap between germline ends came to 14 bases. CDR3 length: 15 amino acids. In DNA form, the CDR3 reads TGTGCCTGGAGTAAAGAGGGGTGGGGGAACACTGAAGCTTTCTTT. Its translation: CAWSKEGWGNTEAFF.

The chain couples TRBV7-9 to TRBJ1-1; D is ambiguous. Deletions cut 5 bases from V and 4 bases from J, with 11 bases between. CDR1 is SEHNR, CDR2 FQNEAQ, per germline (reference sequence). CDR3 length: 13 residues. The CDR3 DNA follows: TGTGCCAGCAGCGAAGCCGGGCGCACTGAAGCTTTCTTT. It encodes CASSEAGRTEAFF.

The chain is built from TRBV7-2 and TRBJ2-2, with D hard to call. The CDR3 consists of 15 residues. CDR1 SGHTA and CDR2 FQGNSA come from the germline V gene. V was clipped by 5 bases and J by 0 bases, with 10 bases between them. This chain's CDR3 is CASSPSHSNTGELFF. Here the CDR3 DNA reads TGTGCCAGCAGCCCGAGCCATTCGAACACCGGGGAGCTGTTTTTT.

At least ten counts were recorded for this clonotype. In DNA form, the CDR3 reads TGTGCCAGCAGCCCCCCCGGAGTCAGAGAGACCCAGTACTTC. It yields the protein CASSPPGVRETQYF. The chain recombines TRBV11-2 with TRBJ2-5; D call uncertain. Germline V gene lookup returns CDR1 SGHAT and CDR2 FQNNGV. This CDR3 is 14 amino acids long. Trimming took off 5 bases at V and 4 bases at J, with 14 bases between the two ends.

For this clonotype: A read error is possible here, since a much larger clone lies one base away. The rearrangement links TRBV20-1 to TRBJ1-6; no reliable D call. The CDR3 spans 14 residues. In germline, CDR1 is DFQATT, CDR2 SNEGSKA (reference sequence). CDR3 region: CSAREESANSPPHF. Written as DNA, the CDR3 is TGCAGTGCTAGGGAGGAGTCGGCGAATTCACCCCCCCACTTT.

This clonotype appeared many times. The DNA of the CDR3 is TGCAGCGGCCAGCGGGGGGGCCGTATCGATGAGCAGTTCTTC. Its translation is CSGQRGGRIDEQFF. The J gene is TRBJ2-1, the V gene TRBV29-1; the match to TRBD2 covers 10 bases. Per germline, CDR1 SQVTM and CDR2 ANQGSEA. CDR3 length: 14 amino acids. Trimming took 7 bases from V and 8 from J; bases not matched to a gene: 11.

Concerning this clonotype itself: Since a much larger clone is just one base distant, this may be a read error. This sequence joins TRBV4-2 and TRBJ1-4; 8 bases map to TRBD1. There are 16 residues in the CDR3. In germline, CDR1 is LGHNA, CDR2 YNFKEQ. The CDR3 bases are TGTGCCAGCGGCCAAGCAGACAGGGGACGCGGTGAAAAACTGTTTTTT. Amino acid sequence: CASGQADRGRGEKLFF.

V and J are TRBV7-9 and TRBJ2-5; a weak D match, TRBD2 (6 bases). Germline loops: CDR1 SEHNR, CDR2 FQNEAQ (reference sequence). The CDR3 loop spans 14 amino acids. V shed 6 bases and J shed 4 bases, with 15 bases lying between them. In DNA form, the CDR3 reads TGTGCCAGCAGGCCGAGGGGAGGAGGAGAGACCCAGTACTTC. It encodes CASRPRGGGETQYF.

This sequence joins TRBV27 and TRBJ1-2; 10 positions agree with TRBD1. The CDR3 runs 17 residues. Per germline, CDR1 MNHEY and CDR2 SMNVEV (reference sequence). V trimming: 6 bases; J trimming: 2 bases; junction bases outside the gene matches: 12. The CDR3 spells CASRTGGAGSQNYGYTF. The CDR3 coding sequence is TGTGCCAGCAGGACAGGGGGCGCGGGTAGCCAAAACTATGGCTACACCTTC.

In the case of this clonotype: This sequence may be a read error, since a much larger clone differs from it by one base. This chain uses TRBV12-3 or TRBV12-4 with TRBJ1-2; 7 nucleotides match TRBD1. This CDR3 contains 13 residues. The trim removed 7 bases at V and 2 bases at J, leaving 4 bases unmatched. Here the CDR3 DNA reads TGTGCCAGCAAACGGGACAGCAACTATGGCTACACCTTC. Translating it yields CASKRDSNYGYTF.

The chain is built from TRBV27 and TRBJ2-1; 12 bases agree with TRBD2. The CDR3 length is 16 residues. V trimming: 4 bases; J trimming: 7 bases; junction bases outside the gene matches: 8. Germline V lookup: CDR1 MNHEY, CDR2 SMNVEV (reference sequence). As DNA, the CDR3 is TGTGCCAGCAGTTCCCCACTAGCGGGGGGAGGAAATGAGCAGTTCTTC. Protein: CASSSPLAGGGNEQFF.

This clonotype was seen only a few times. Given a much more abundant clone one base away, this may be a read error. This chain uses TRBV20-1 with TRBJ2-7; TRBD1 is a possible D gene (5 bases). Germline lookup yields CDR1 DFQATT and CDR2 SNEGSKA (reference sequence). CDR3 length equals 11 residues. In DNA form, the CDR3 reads TGCGGTAATCAGGGTCCCTACGAGCAGTACTTC. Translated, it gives CGNQGPYEQYF.

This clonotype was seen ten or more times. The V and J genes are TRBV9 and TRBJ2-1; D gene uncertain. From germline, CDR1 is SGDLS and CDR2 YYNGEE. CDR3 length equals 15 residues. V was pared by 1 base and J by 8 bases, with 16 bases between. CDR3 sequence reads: CASSVMAEIVYEQFF. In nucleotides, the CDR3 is TGTGCCAGCAGCGTAATGGCAGAAATTGTCTATGAGCAGTTCTTC.

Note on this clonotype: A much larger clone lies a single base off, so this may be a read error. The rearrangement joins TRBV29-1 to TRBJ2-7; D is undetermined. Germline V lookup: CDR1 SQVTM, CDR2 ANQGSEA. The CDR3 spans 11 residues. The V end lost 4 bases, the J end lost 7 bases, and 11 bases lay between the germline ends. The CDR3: CSVGRNNEQYF. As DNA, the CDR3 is TGCAGCGTTGGGCGCAACAATGAGCAGTACTTC.

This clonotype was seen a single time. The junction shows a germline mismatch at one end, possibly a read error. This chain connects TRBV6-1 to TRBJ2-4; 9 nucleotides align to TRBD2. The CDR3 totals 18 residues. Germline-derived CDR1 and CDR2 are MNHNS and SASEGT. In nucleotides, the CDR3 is TGTACCAGCAGTGAAGTACAGCGGGGGGTTCCAGCCAAAAACATTCAGTACTTC. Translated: CTSSEVQRGVPAKNIQYF.